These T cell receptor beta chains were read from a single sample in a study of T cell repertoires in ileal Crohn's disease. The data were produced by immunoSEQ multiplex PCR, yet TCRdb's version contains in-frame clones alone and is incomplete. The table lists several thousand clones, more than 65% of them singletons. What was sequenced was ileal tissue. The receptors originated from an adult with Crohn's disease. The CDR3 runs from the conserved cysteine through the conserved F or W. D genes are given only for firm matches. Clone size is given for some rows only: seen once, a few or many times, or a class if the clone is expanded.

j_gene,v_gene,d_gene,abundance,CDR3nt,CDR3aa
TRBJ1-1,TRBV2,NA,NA,TGTGCCAGCAGTGTTCAAGGAGTGAACACTGAAGCTTTCTTT,CASSVQGVNTEAFF
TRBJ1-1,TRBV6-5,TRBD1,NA,TGTGCCAGCAGTTACACGACAGGGCCTGAAGCTTTCTTT,CASSYTTGPEAFF
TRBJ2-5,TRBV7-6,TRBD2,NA,TGTGCCAGCAGACCTACACTAGCGGGGAAAGAGACCCAGTACTTC,CASRPTLAGKETQYF
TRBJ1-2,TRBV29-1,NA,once,TGCAGCGTAGGGGTTGACGGAAACTATGGCTACACCTTC,CSVGVDGNYGYTF
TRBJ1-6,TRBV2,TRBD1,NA,TGTGCCAGCAGTGAAAGACAGGGTTCGAATTCACCCCTCCACTTT,CASSERQGSNSPLHF
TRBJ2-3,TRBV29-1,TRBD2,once,TGCAGCGTCGCGACTAGCGGGAGTGCCGTAGATACGCAGTATTTT,CSVATSGSAVDTQYF
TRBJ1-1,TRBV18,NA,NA,TGTGCCAGCTCACGCACAGTGAACACTGAAGCTTTCTTT,CASSRTVNTEAFF
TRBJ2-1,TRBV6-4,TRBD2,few,TGTGCCAGCAGTGACTCGACTAGCGGGAGCAATGAGCAGTTCTTC,CASSDSTSGSNEQFF
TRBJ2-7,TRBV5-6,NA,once,TGTGCCAGCAGCTCCGTTTACGAGCAGTACTTC,CASSSVYEQYF
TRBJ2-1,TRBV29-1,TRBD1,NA,TGCAGCGTTGTATTGGGGACAGGGGATTACAATGAGCAGTTCTTC,CSVVLGTGDYNEQFF
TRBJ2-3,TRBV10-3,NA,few,TGTGCCACCGCGCGGGACTCGGCGGAGGCGGATACGCAGTATTTT,CATARDSAEADTQYF
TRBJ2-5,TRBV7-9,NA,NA,TGTGCCAGCAGCTCCCCAGGGGAGACCAAGTACTTC,CASSSPGETKYF
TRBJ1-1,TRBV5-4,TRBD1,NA,TGTGCCAGCAGCCAACAGGGGGCGAGGACTGAAGCTTTCTTT,CASSQQGARTEAFF
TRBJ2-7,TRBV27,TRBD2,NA,TGTGCCAGCAGGTCGGGACTAGCGGGATCTTACGAGCAGTACTTC,CASRSGLAGSYEQYF
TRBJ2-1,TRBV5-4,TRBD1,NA,TGTGCCAGCAGCTTCGGCCAGGGGGTTGCCAATGAGCAGTTCTTC,CASSFGQGVANEQFF
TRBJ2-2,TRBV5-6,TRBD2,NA,TGTGCCAGCAGCCTCTTAGCGGGAGCGGGCGGGGAGCTGTTTTTT,CASSLLAGAGGELFF
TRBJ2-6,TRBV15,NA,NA,TGTGCCACCAGCGGACAAAACTCTGGGGCCAACGTCCTGACTTTC,CATSGQNSGANVLTF
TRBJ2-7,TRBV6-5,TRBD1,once,TGTGCCAGCAGGAGGGACAGGAGCTCCTACGAGCAGTACTTC,CASRRDRSSYEQYF
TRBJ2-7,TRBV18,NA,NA,TGTGCCAGCTCACCCGGGGGCTCCTACGAGCAGTACTTC,CASSPGGSYEQYF
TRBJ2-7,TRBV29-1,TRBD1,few,TGCAGCGTTGAAGACAGGGGGGAGCAGTACTTC,CSVEDRGEQYF
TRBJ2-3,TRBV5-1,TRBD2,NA,TGCGCCAGCAGCTTCCGGATGGCTAGCGGGAGCACAGATACGCAGTATTTT,CASSFRMASGSTDTQYF
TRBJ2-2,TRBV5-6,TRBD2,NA,TGTGCCAGCAGCGTACTAGCGGGGTACACCGGGGAGCTGTTTTTT,CASSVLAGYTGELFF